This TCR beta chain was found in a study of blood T cell repertoires in COVID-19. Study background: The United States, Italy and Spain provided the acute and convalescent COVID-19 samples.

Germline V lookup: CDR1 SGHRS, CDR2 YFSETQ. After removal of 3 bases from V and 1 base from J, the junction contained 9 bases not matched to a gene. The CDR3 is 16 amino acids. Sequencing was performed with immunoSEQ multiplex PCR; in TCRdb, only in-frame clones are kept and a portion is missing. The table shows a few hundred thousand clones, with about 89% occurring only once. Sequencing was performed on peripheral blood. The receptor's source is a woman between 50 and 59 years old who had recovered from COVID-19. This chain links TRBV5-1 with TRBJ1-1; 7 bases match TRBD1. The DNA of the CDR3 is TGCGCCAGCAGCTCCCGGACACAGGGGACGAACACTGAAGCTTTCTTT. As protein: CASSSRTQGTNTEAFF. Supplemented by reference TRBV5-1 and TRBJ1-1, the full variable domain reads KAGVTQTPRYLIKTRGQQVTLSCSPISGHRSVSWYQQTPGQGLQFLFEYFSETQRNKGNFPGRFSGRQFSNSRSEMNVSTLELGDSALYLCASSSRTQGTNTEAFFGQGTRLTVV.